These 13 T cell receptor beta chains came from one sample sequenced in a study of T cells in Graves' hyperthyroidism and ophthalmopathy. Amplification targeted TCR beta CDR3 regions from RNA transcripts. HTBI primers were employed in a first-round RT-PCR of the TCR CDR3. TCRdb reanalysed the multiplex PCR reads using MiXCR and keeps one entry per CDR3 protein. Of roughly 500,000 distinct CDR3 sequences listed, 40% to 55% are singletons. Source material: peripheral blood or thyroid tissue (not recorded which). Receptor source: an adult woman with Graves' disease, either hyperthyroidism or ophthalmopathy (not recorded which).

This clonotype was seen many times. V and J are TRBV5-1 and TRBJ2-7; 9 bases agree with TRBD1. Germline V CDR1 and CDR2: SGHRS, YFSETQ. The J segment lost 4 bases and the V segment lost 3 bases, leaving 14 bases of the junction unmatched. The CDR3 runs to 17 residues. CDR3 nucleotide sequence: TGCGCCAGCAGCTCATTCGGGGAAACAGGGGGCCTATACGAGCAGTACTTC. It encodes CASSSFGETGGLYEQYF.

The rearrangement links TRBV20-1 to TRBJ2-5; 10 bases line up with TRBD2. Germline V lookup: CDR1 DFQATT, CDR2 SNEGSKA (reference sequence). CDR3 size: 15 residues. Unmatched junction bases numbered 5, after V lost 0 bases and J lost 4 bases. The CDR3 reads CSARDLRLAGETQYF. The CDR3 nucleotides read TGCAGTGCTAGAGATCTCCGACTAGCGGGAGAGACCCAGTACTTC.

CDR3 DNA: TGCAGTGCTAGTCCGCGACTAGCCGGGGAGACCCAGTACTTC. Translated, it gives CSASPRLAGETQYF. This chain uses TRBV20-1 with TRBJ2-5; 7 bases are a match to TRBD2. This CDR3 spans 14 amino acids. The V segment lost 3 bases and the J segment 5 bases; nucleotides outside the gene matches: 9. Germline lookup yields CDR1 DFQATT and CDR2 SNEGSKA (reference sequence).

The chain has TRBV19 and TRBJ2-5; D assignment may be TRBD1 or TRBD2 (5 bases each). Germline lookup yields CDR1 LNHDA and CDR2 SQIVND (reference sequence). The V and J ends lost 9 bases and 4 bases respectively, with 12 bases between them. The CDR3 covers 12 residues. DNA for the CDR3: TGTGCCAGCCGGGACCTTGGAGAGACCCAGTACTTC. This encodes CASRDLGETQYF.

V is TRBV4-1 and J is TRBJ1-5; D remains ambiguous. Germline loops: CDR1 MGHRA, CDR2 YSYEKL. The CDR3 length is 15 residues. V lost 0 bases, J lost 4 bases, and 10 bases lay in between. Here the CDR3 DNA reads TGCGCCAGCAGCCAAGAACGGTCCCTTAATCAGCCCCAGCATTTT. This gives the protein CASSQERSLNQPQHF.

This clonotype turned up a few times. The chain recombines TRBV29-1 with TRBJ1-2, with D possibly being TRBD1 (5 bases). V dropped 3 bases and J dropped 2 bases, with 13 bases sitting between them. CDR1 SQVTM and CDR2 ANQGSEA come from the germline V gene. The CDR3 sequence is 14 residues long. CDR3 protein: CSVDLSDTNYGYTF. The CDR3 bases are TGCAGCGTTGACCTCTCGGACACCAACTATGGCTACACCTTC.

This clonotype has more than one count but fewer than ten. The CDR3 is CASSGPGLRGANSNQPQHF. CDR3 DNA sequence: TGTGCCAGTAGTGGACCGGGACTCCGAGGGGCCAATAGCAATCAGCCCCAGCATTTT. The genes are TRBV19 and TRBJ1-5; perhaps TRBD1 as D (5 bases). CDR1 is LNHDA and CDR2 is SQIVND in the germline V gene (reference sequence). V lost 5 bases, J lost 0 bases, and 23 bases lay in between. This CDR3 is 19 amino acids long.

J is TRBJ1-5 and V is TRBV6-1; maybe TRBD1 (5 bases). Germline V lookup: CDR1 MNHNS, CDR2 SASEGT. The ends were cut back, 2 bases at V and 2 bases at J, with 10 bases in the middle. This CDR3 region has 15 residues. For the CDR3, the DNA is TGTGCCAGCAGTGAATGGGGGGGAGGCAATCAGCCCCAGCATTTT. Translated, it gives CASSEWGGGNQPQHF.

There are many counts of this clonotype. This rearrangement joins TRBV11-3 to TRBJ1-1, with TRBD1 as a possible D gene (5 bases). CDR3 length: 17 amino acids. With 3 bases removed from V and 0 bases from J, the gap between germline ends came to 17 bases. Germline CDR1 is SGHNT and CDR2 is YENEEA. The CDR3 is CASSFDRQKTMNTEAFF. For the CDR3, the DNA is TGTGCCAGCAGCTTCGATAGACAGAAAACCATGAACACTGAAGCTTTCTTT.

The chain has TRBV5-1 and TRBJ1-3; D not certain. Germline V gives CDR1 SGHRS, CDR2 YFSETQ. The CDR3 runs 14 residues. Trimming left V 1 base short and J 3 bases short, with 8 bases between. For the CDR3, the DNA is TGCGCCAGCAGCTTGTCGCGCGGTGGAAACACCATATATTTT. Protein: CASSLSRGGNTIYF.

This clonotype was detected ten times or more. V is TRBV15 and J is TRBJ1-4; unclear D gene. Germline V CDR1 and CDR2: LNHNV, YYDKDF (reference sequence). V was cut by 1 base and J by 7 bases, with 16 bases left in between. The length of the CDR3 is 16 residues. The CDR3 nucleotides are TGTGCCACCAGCAGAGGGGGAGAGGCAGGCCCTGAAAAACTGTTTTTT. Protein sequence: CATSRGGEAGPEKLFF.

J is TRBJ2-6 and V is TRBV12-3 or TRBV12-4, with 7 bases matching TRBD2. Trimming at V came to 4 bases and at J to 0 bases, leaving 6 bases not matched to a gene. CDR3 length: 17 amino acids. The CDR3 bases are TGTGCCAGCAGTTGGGGGGAGGGTTTCTCTGGGGCCAACGTCCTGACTTTC. This gives the protein CASSWGEGFSGANVLTF.

This clonotype was counted between two and nine times. The V call is TRBV5-1, the J call TRBJ1-1, with D maybe TRBD1 (6 bases). CDR1 is SGHRS, CDR2 YFSETQ, per germline. The CDR3 has 14 amino acids. The V and J ends lost 2 bases and 3 bases respectively, with 11 bases between them. CDR3 residues: CASSLKTGDTEAFF. The DNA of the CDR3 is TGCGCCAGCAGCTTAAAGACAGGCGACACTGAAGCTTTCTTT.